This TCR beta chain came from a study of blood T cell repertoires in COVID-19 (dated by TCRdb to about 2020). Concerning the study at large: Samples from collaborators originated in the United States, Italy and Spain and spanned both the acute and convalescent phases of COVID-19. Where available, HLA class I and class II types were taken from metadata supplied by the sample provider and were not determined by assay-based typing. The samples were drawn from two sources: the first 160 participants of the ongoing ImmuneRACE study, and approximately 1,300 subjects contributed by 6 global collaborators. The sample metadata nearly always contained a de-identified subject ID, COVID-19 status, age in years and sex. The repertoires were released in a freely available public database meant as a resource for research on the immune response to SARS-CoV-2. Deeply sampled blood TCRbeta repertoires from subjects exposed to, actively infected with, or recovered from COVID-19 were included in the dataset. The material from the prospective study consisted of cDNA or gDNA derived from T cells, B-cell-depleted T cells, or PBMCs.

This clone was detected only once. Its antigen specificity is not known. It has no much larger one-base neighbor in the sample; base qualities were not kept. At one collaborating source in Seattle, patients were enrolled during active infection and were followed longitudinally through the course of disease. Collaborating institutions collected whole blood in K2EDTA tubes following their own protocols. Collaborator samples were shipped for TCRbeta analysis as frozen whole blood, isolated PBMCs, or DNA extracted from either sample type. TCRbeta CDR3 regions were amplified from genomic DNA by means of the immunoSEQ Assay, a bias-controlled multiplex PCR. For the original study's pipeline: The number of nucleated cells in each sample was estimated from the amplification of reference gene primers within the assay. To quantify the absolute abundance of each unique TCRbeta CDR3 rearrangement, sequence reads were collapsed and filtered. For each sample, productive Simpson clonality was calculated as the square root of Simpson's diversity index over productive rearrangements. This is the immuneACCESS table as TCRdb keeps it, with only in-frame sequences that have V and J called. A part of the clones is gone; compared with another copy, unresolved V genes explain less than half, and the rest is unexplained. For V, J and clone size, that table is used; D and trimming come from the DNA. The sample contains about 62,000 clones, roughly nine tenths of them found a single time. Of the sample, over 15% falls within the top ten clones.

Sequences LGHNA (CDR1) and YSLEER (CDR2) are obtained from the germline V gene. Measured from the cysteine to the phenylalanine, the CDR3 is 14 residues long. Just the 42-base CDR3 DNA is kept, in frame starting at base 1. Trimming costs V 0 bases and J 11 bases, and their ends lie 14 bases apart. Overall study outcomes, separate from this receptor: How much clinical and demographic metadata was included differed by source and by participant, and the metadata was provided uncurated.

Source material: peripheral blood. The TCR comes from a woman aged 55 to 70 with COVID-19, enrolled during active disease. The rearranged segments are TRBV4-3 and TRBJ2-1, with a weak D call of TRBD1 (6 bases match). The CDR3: CASSQDLLTGQQFF. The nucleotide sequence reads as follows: TGCGCCAGCAGCCAAGATCTCCTGACAGGCCAGCAGTTCTTC.